The 22 T cell receptor beta chains below were found in one sample sequenced in a study of cytomegalovirus exposure and HLA in healthy donors. The primer mix had 60 Vbeta and 13 Jbeta primers. Assay used: immunoSEQ multiplex PCR; TCRdb lists only in-frame clones, some missing. The data contain 90,000 to 110,000 clones, 70% to 80% of them singletons. Sample: PBMCs. These receptors were collected from a man under 40 in good health and CMV-seronegative.

The chain has TRBV6-1 and TRBJ1-5; weak D call: TRBD1 (6 bases). From germline, CDR1 is MNHNS and CDR2 SASEGT. V was cut by 5 bases and J by 9 bases, with 17 bases left in between. CDR3 length: 14 residues. The CDR3 DNA reads TGTGCCAGCAGTCCCGGACAGAGCGTCTCGCCCCAGCATTTT. Translation: CASSPGQSVSPQHF.

V is TRBV6-1 and J is TRBJ2-2; 8 bases agree with TRBD1. CDR1 and CDR2 (germline): MNHNS, SASEGT. The CDR3 is made up of 14 amino acids. V lost 6 bases to trimming and J lost 13 bases; unmatched junction nucleotides: 13. The CDR3 is CASSAGTGDPRLFF. The CDR3 DNA reads TGTGCCAGCAGCGCCGGGACAGGAGACCCCAGGCTGTTTTTT.

The genes are TRBV19 and TRBJ1-5; TRBD1 might be the D (5 bases). The CDR3 loop spans 14 amino acids. Per germline, CDR1 LNHDA and CDR2 SQIVND (reference sequence). The V gene lost 4 bases and the J gene lost 3 bases, with 10 bases spanning the gap. This CDR3 is CASSSGTFNQPQHF. DNA of the CDR3: TGTGCCAGTAGTAGCGGGACGTTCAATCAGCCCCAGCATTTT.

In its sample, this clone was seen once. This sequence joins TRBV6-5 and TRBJ1-2, with a tentative D call TRBD1 (5 bases). Germline CDR1 and CDR2: MNHEY and SVGAGI. The CDR3 runs 15 residues. The V end lost 3 bases, the J end lost 0 bases, and 11 bases lay between the germline ends. This CDR3 reads CASSYRGRANYGYTF. In DNA form, the CDR3 reads TGTGCCAGCAGTTATAGGGGAAGAGCTAACTATGGCTACACCTTC.

V and J are TRBV7-2 and TRBJ2-5; weak D call: TRBD2 (6 bases). CDR3 size: 13 residues. CDR1 is SGHTA and CDR2 is FQGNSA in the germline V gene. V lost 5 bases and J 5 bases, leaving 12 bases between the germline ends. Here the CDR3 reads CASSRGTAETQYF. The CDR3 nucleotides read TGTGCCAGCAGCCGCGGGACGGCGGAGACCCAGTACTTC.

The chain combines TRBV28 with TRBJ2-1; 9 nucleotides match TRBD2. V dropped 10 bases and J dropped 5; count of bases not matched to a gene: 9. The CDR3 length is 14 residues. Germline lookup yields CDR1 MDHEN and CDR2 SYDVKM. CDR3 amino acids: CAILSTSGNNEQFF. CDR3 nucleotide sequence: TGTGCCATCCTTTCGACTAGCGGTAACAATGAGCAGTTCTTC. Supplemented by reference TRBV28 and TRBJ2-1, the full variable domain reads DVKVTQSSRYLVKRTGEKVFLECVQDMDHENMFWYRQDPGLGLRLIYFSYDVKMKEKGDIPEGYSVSREKKERFSLILESASTNQTSMYLCAILSTSGNNEQFFGPGTRLTVL.

The V gene is TRBV5-1, the J gene TRBJ1-3; weak D call: TRBD1 (5 bases). V lost 5 bases and J lost 4, with 10 bases in between. The CDR3 consists of 13 residues. CDR1 is SGHRS, CDR2 YFSETQ, per germline. The CDR3: CASRDSGGNTIYF. The CDR3 nucleotides are TGCGCCAGCAGAGACAGCGGGGGAAACACCATATATTTT.

This chain joins TRBV20-1 and TRBJ1-3; D gene unclear. V shed 6 bases and J shed 4 bases, with 7 bases lying between them. Per the germline V gene, CDR1 is DFQATT and CDR2 is SNEGSKA (reference sequence). The CDR3 has 11 residues. In DNA form, the CDR3 reads TGCAGTGCGGAGGCGGGAAACACCATATATTTT. This gives the protein CSAEAGNTIYF.

The V call is TRBV4-2, the J call TRBJ2-3, with TRBD2 identical over 10 bases. Germline trimming cut 4 bases from V and 8 bases from J; bases unmatched to any gene: 12. CDR1 and CDR2 (germline): LGHNA, YNFKEQ. This CDR3 comprises 16 residues. CDR3 sequence: CASSLNLAGATGTQYF. The CDR3 region has the DNA TGTGCCAGCAGCCTAAATCTAGCGGGAGCTACCGGTACGCAGTATTTT.

The rearrangement uses TRBV5-1 and TRBJ2-2, with D possibly TRBD1 on 5 matching bases. V shed 4 bases and J shed 1 base, with 11 bases lying between them. This CDR3 contains 15 residues. CDR1 is SGHRS, CDR2 YFSETQ, per germline. The CDR3 here is CASSPVTGNTGELFF. DNA of the CDR3: TGCGCCAGCAGCCCGGTCACAGGGAACACCGGGGAGCTGTTTTTT. Combining the CDR3 with reference TRBV5-1 and TRBJ2-2 gives the whole variable domain KAGVTQTPRYLIKTRGQQVTLSCSPISGHRSVSWYQQTPGQGLQFLFEYFSETQRNKGNFPGRFSGRQFSNSRSEMNVSTLELGDSALYLCASSPVTGNTGELFFGEGSRLTVL.

This clone was seen a few times. This chain joins TRBV7-6 and TRBJ1-2; no firm D call. V gave up 5 bases and J gave up 5 bases, with 12 bases separating them. Germline V gene data show CDR1 as SGHVS and CDR2 as FNYEAQ. This CDR3 has 13 amino acids. CDR3 amino acids: CASSPPGGYGYTF. CDR3 in DNA: TGTGCCAGCAGCCCTCCAGGCGGGTATGGCTACACCTTC.

This rearrangement joins TRBV4-3 to TRBJ2-2; D may be TRBD2 (5 bases). Germline assignment: CDR1 LGHNA and CDR2 YSLEER. The germline V and J ends were trimmed by 5 bases and 7 bases, with 14 bases remaining between them. This CDR3 is 14 amino acids long. For the CDR3, the DNA is TGCGCCAGCAGCTTAGTCCACGCGGGCGGGGAGCTGTTTTTT. Its protein product is CASSLVHAGGELFF.

This clone was observed once. The genes are TRBV7-9 and TRBJ1-4; 9 positions match TRBD1. The germline CDR1 and CDR2 sequences are SEHNR and FQNEAQ (reference sequence). Unmatched junction bases numbered 6, after V lost 6 bases and J lost 7 bases. This CDR3 has 14 amino acids. The DNA for the CDR3 is TGTGCCAGCAGTTTGGACAGGGGATCTGAAAAACTGTTTTTT. This encodes CASSLDRGSEKLFF.

This clone appeared a few times. The chain carries TRBV5-6 and TRBJ1-2; no clear D. Germline lookup yields CDR1 SGHDT and CDR2 YYEEEE. The CDR3 runs 13 residues. The V gene lost 1 base and the J gene lost 2 bases, with 6 bases spanning the gap. CDR3 sequence reads: CASSLKENYGYTF. The CDR3 DNA sequence: TGTGCCAGCAGCTTGAAGGAGAACTATGGCTACACCTTC.

About this clone itself: Other nucleotide sequences in the sample specify the same CDR3. V is TRBV20-1 and J is TRBJ1-2; no firm D call. The V gene's germline CDR1 is DFQATT and CDR2 SNEGSKA (reference sequence). The V end was cut by 0 bases, the J end by 4 bases, with 3 bases between. The CDR3 loop spans 11 amino acids. The CDR3 sequence is CSARDSYGYTF. For the CDR3, the DNA is TGCAGTGCTAGAGATAGCTATGGCTACACCTTC.

The V and J genes are TRBV18 and TRBJ2-7; 9 bases align to TRBD2. CDR3 length: 14 residues. CDR1 is KGHSH, CDR2 LQKENI, per germline. V was pared by 3 bases and J by 4 bases, with 4 bases of the junction left unmatched. The CDR3 bases are TGTGCCAGCTCACCGGCGGGAGGGGGTTACGAGCAGTACTTC. This gives the protein CASSPAGGGYEQYF.

CDR3: CASGPPGLYEQYF. The CDR3 region has the DNA TGTGCCAGCGGCCCCCCGGGACTTTACGAGCAGTACTTC. The rearrangement joins TRBV6-5 to TRBJ2-7; tentative D call: TRBD2 (6 bases). Germline CDR1 MNHEY, CDR2 SVGAGI. The length of the CDR3 is 13 residues. Trimming left V 8 bases short and J 4 bases short, with 15 bases between.

The sample holds a few counts of this clone. The chain joins TRBV4-3 to TRBJ1-5; D is uncertain. V lost 0 bases and J 0 bases, leaving 3 bases between the germline ends. This CDR3 contains 14 residues. The germline V gene has CDR1 LGHNA and CDR2 YSLEER. The CDR3 is CASSQDYSNQPQHF. CDR3 coding DNA: TGCGCCAGCAGCCAAGATTATAGCAATCAGCCCCAGCATTTT.

V usage is TRBV5-1 and J usage is TRBJ2-3, with D perhaps matching TRBD1 (6 bases). The CDR3 loop spans 16 amino acids. Germline CDR1 is SGHRS and CDR2 is YFSETQ. Trimming pared 3 bases from V and 0 bases from J, leaving 14 bases between. The CDR3 DNA is TGCGCCAGCAGCTCAGATGGACAGCCCAGCACAGATACGCAGTATTTT. This codes for CASSSDGQPSTDTQYF.

The chain is built from TRBV6-5 and TRBJ1-5; D may be TRBD1 (6 bases). The CDR3 covers 14 residues. Germline CDR1 is MNHEY and CDR2 is SVGAGI. V shed 5 bases and J shed 4 bases, with 12 bases lying between them. CDR3 nucleotides: TGTGCCAGCAGTCCTGGACAGCTGAATCAGCCCCAGCATTTT. Its translation: CASSPGQLNQPQHF.

The CDR3 region has the DNA TGTGCCAGCAGCGATATCACAGGGACCTATGGCTACACCTTC. This codes for CASSDITGTYGYTF. The chain employs TRBV5-4 and TRBJ1-2; TRBD1 is a possible D gene (6 bases). CDR3 length equals 14 residues. V lost 4 bases and J lost 4, with 14 bases in between. Germline values: CDR1 SGHNT, CDR2 YYREEE (reference sequence).

The V call is TRBV5-1, the J call TRBJ2-7; the match to TRBD1 covers 11 bases. With V trimmed by 4 bases and J by 3 bases, 6 bases remained unmatched. Germline CDR1 and CDR2: SGHRS and YFSETQ. The CDR3 is 15 amino acids. CDR3 loop: CASSNSGTGGYEQYF. CDR3 in DNA: TGCGCCAGCAGCAACTCCGGGACAGGGGGCTACGAGCAGTACTTC.